This T cell receptor (beta chain) was sequenced for a study of cytomegalovirus exposure and HLA in healthy donors. V was trimmed by 4 bases and J by 1 base, leaving 12 bases between them. Germline V gives CDR1 SGHNT, CDR2 YYREEE (reference sequence). This CDR3 contains 15 residues. Profiling relied on immunoSEQ multiplex PCR, and the TCRdb table lists in-frame clones only, not all of them. The sample has 220,000 or so clones; 87% are singletons. The receptor was isolated from a woman in her late teens or twenties in good health and CMV-seropositive. The rearrangement links TRBV5-4 to TRBJ2-1; possible D gene TRBD1, 5 bases. The sequenced sample consisted of PBMCs. The CDR3 DNA sequence: TGTGCCAGCAGCCCAGGAAGGGGATCCTACAATGAGCAGTTCTTC. This encodes CASSPGRGSYNEQFF.